Listed below are T cell receptor beta chains from one sample, sequenced in a study of blood T cell repertoires in COVID-19. Assay: immunoSEQ multiplex PCR; the TCRdb copy retains only in-frame clones and omits some. The sample has roughly 110,000 clones, 85% to 90% seen once; the top ten hold around 4.5%. The sample was peripheral blood. These receptors all stem from a woman aged 45-65 years with acute or convalescent COVID-19. CDR3s include the opening cysteine and the closing phenylalanine or tryptophan. D genes are given only for firm matches. Expanded clones get a size class; other rows say once, few or many, or leave the size out.

j_call,clone_size,v_call,d_call,cdr3_nt,cdr3_aa
TRBJ2-4,NA,TRBV6-5,NA,TGTGCCAGCAGTTCGGGACACCGGAGAAACATTCAGTACTTC,CASSSGHRRNIQYF
TRBJ1-1,NA,TRBV18,NA,TGTGCCAGCTCACTTGCCACCGACAGGTTGGCTTTCTTT,CASSLATDRLAFF
TRBJ2-1,NA,TRBV2,TRBD2,TGTGCCAGCATTTTCCAACCTCTAGCGGGAGTGGGGAATGAGCAGTTCTTC,CASIFQPLAGVGNEQFF
TRBJ1-4,NA,TRBV9,TRBD1,TGTGCCAGCAGCGGACCCACAGGGGGTAATGAAAAACTGTTTTTT,CASSGPTGGNEKLFF
TRBJ1-1,NA,TRBV27,NA,TGTGCCAGCAGTTTCGGGGGGGAAGTGACTGAAGCTTTCTTT,CASSFGGEVTEAFF
TRBJ1-2,NA,TRBV19,NA,TGTGCCAGCTCCCAATCCGTTGGGGCCGGCTACACCTTC,CASSQSVGAGYTF
TRBJ2-7,NA,TRBV18,NA,TGTGCCAGCTCACTACGGGAGAATGAGGCCGAGCAGTACTTC,CASSLRENEAEQYF
TRBJ1-6,once,TRBV5-1,TRBD1,TGCGCCAGCAAATCCCGGACAGGTGGCGATTCACCCCTCCACTTT,CASKSRTGGDSPLHF
TRBJ2-7,NA,TRBV28,TRBD2,TGTGCCAGCATACAACTAGCGGGAGGTTCCTACGAGCAGTACTTC,CASIQLAGGSYEQYF
TRBJ1-5,NA,TRBV2,NA,TGTGCCAGCGAACTCGGTAGCAATCAGCCCCAGCATTTT,CASELGSNQPQHF
TRBJ2-7,NA,TRBV10-3,NA,TGTGCCATCATGGCGGGAAGTTCTGTCGAGCAGTACTTC,CAIMAGSSVEQYF
TRBJ2-7,NA,TRBV7-2,TRBD1,TGTGCCAGCAGCTTCTATCGGGACAGGTATTCCTACGAGCAGTACTTC,CASSFYRDRYSYEQYF
TRBJ1-2,few,TRBV28,NA,TGTGCCAGCAGTTTATTGGCAGTCTATGGCTACACCTTC,CASSLLAVYGYTF
TRBJ1-1,NA,TRBV3-1/TRBV3-2,TRBD1,TGTGCCAGCAGCCCCGGGACAGGGGGCGATGTCACTGAAGCTTTCTTT,CASSPGTGGDVTEAFF
TRBJ1-5,NA,TRBV19,TRBD1,TGTGCCAGTAATCAGGGACAGAACGATCAGCCCCAGCATTTT,CASNQGQNDQPQHF
TRBJ1-2,NA,TRBV6-5,TRBD1,TGTGCCAGCAGTACGGGACAGAACTATGGCTACACCTTC,CASSTGQNYGYTF
TRBJ2-5,few,TRBV12-3/TRBV12-4,NA,TGTGCCAGCAGTTTTTCCGGGAAAGAGACCCAGTACTTC,CASSFSGKETQYF
TRBJ2-7,NA,TRBV3-1/TRBV3-2,TRBD1,TGTGCCAGCAGTCCCCCGACCGGGACAGGGGTTTCCTACGAGCAGTACTTC,CASSPPTGTGVSYEQYF
TRBJ1-5,once,TRBV6-5,NA,TGTGCCAGCAGTCCAGGGGTTGGAGGCAATCAGCCCCAGCATTTT,CASSPGVGGNQPQHF
TRBJ1-1,NA,TRBV12-5,TRBD1,TGTGCTAGTGGTCTTCGGGACAGTACCCAAGCTTTCTTT,CASGLRDSTQAFF
TRBJ2-5,NA,TRBV14,TRBD2,TGTGCCAGCAGCCAGGGACTAGCGGGAGGTTTAAAGACCCAGTACTTC,CASSQGLAGGLKTQYF
TRBJ1-1,NA,TRBV3-1/TRBV3-2,NA,TGTGCCAGCAGCCAAGGGCTTTCCGCAGCTGAAGCTTTCTTT,CASSQGLSAAEAFF
TRBJ2-7,NA,TRBV3-1/TRBV3-2,NA,TGTGCCAGCAGCCAAGAAGTACAGGTCTCCTACGAGCAGTACTTC,CASSQEVQVSYEQYF
TRBJ1-5,NA,TRBV19,TRBD1,TGTGCCAGTAGGGTACAGGGGGGGTCGTCGGGCAATCAGCCCCAGCATTTT,CASRVQGGSSGNQPQHF
TRBJ1-6,NA,TRBV3-1/TRBV3-2,TRBD1,TGTGCCAGCAGCCAAGCCACAGGGGGGAATTCACCCCTCCACTTT,CASSQATGGNSPLHF
TRBJ2-6,once,TRBV28,TRBD1,TGTGCCAGCAGCCCGAGGATGGGACAGGGGACACAAATTCTATCCTCTGGGGCCAACGTCCTGACTTTC,CASSPRMGQGTQILSSGANVLTF
TRBJ1-1,once,TRBV5-4,TRBD1,TGTGCCAGCAGCTTGGGGACAGGGAGGACTGAAGCTTTCTTT,CASSLGTGRTEAFF
TRBJ2-3,NA,TRBV9,NA,TGTGCCAGCAGCACCCACCACTACACAGATACGCAGTATTTT,CASSTHHYTDTQYF
TRBJ2-2,NA,TRBV9,NA,TGTGCCAGCAGCGTAGAACAGGGTGGATTGGGCACCGGGGAGCTGTTTTTT,CASSVEQGGLGTGELFF
TRBJ1-1,NA,TRBV12-5,NA,TGTGCTAGTGGTTTGGTACATTCAGGCCGGAACGTGGCTTTCTTT,CASGLVHSGRNVAFF
TRBJ2-1,once,TRBV10-3,NA,TGTGCTACAGAGGGAGGGGGAGATGAGCAGTTCTTC,CATEGGGDEQFF
TRBJ1-1,NA,TRBV30,NA,TGTGCCTGGAGTGTAGAGCAGGGGACTGAAGCTTTCTTT,CAWSVEQGTEAFF
TRBJ2-1,NA,TRBV28,TRBD1,TGTGCCAGCAGTTCGACAGGGTACACCATCTACAATGAGCAGTTCTTC,CASSSTGYTIYNEQFF
TRBJ2-1,NA,TRBV3-1/TRBV3-2,TRBD2,TGTGCCAGCAGCCAAGATCATATAGCGGGGGGCAATGAGCAGTTCTTC,CASSQDHIAGGNEQFF
TRBJ1-6,NA,TRBV29-1,TRBD1,TGCAGCGTTGGGCGGACAGGACCCAATAATTCACCCCTCCACTTT,CSVGRTGPNNSPLHF
TRBJ2-1,NA,TRBV13,TRBD2,TGTGCCAGCAGCTCGATGGAGACTAGCGGGTTCCAGAGGACCGGTGAGCAGTTCTTC,CASSSMETSGFQRTGEQFF
TRBJ1-4,NA,TRBV2,TRBD1,TGTGCCAGCAGCGCAGGGGGCTTACCCGAAAAACTGTTTTTT,CASSAGGLPEKLFF
TRBJ2-1,NA,TRBV5-4,NA,TGTGCCAGCAGCTACCGGGAGCGAAACAATGAGCAGTTCTTC,CASSYRERNNEQFF
TRBJ1-6,NA,TRBV11-2,NA,TGTGCCAGCAGCTTAGGCGACAGCTACTTCTCCTATAATTCACCCCTCCACTTT,CASSLGDSYFSYNSPLHF
TRBJ1-1,NA,TRBV12-3/TRBV12-4,NA,TGTGCCAGCAGCCAAACAGCGGAGAAAGCTTTCTTT,CASSQTAEKAFF
TRBJ1-6,NA,TRBV18,NA,TGTGCCAGCTCACCAAGGCAGGGTGAGAATTCACCCCTCCACTTT,CASSPRQGENSPLHF
TRBJ2-7,NA,TRBV19,TRBD2,TGTGCCAGCCAAAGGACCCTTCCGGGACTAGAGTACTACGAGCAGTACTTC,CASQRTLPGLEYYEQYF
TRBJ2-2,NA,TRBV7-2,TRBD2,TGTGCCAGCAGCTTAGCCCCGACTAGCGGGGTGAACACCGGGGAGCTGTTTTTT,CASSLAPTSGVNTGELFF
TRBJ2-3,NA,TRBV19,TRBD1,TGTGCCAGTAGTTCAAGACAGGGGCATGGGTATTTT,CASSSRQGHGYF
TRBJ1-1,NA,TRBV7-3,NA,TGTGCCAGCAGCTTAGGACAGAACACTGAAGCTTTCTTT,CASSLGQNTEAFF
TRBJ1-5,NA,TRBV28,NA,TGTGCCAGCATCCACAGGGAGAATCAGCCCCAGCATTTT,CASIHRENQPQHF